The 3 T cell receptor beta chains below were found in one sample sequenced in a study of siplizumab effects on memory and regulatory T cells. Using immunoSEQ multiplex PCR, the repertoire was profiled, and TCRdb retains in-frame clones only, with some absent. Among roughly 100,000 clones listed, 93% were seen once. Sequenced: Tregs sorted from blood. These receptors all come from a human donor in good health.

In this sample, this clone turned up once. The V call is TRBV5-6, the J call TRBJ1-2, with D perhaps matching TRBD1 (5 bases). Trimming stripped 2 bases from V and 6 bases from J, with 14 bases between. Germline CDR1 is SGHDT and CDR2 is YYEEEE. The CDR3 length is 14 residues. The CDR3 DNA is TGTGCCAGCAGCTTTCTCCGGTCAGGGCATGGCTACACCTTC. Translated, it gives CASSFLRSGHGYTF.

This chain uses TRBV4-3 with TRBJ1-3, with 7 positions matching TRBD1. Germline CDR1 LGHNA, CDR2 YSLEER. CDR3 size: 16 residues. The trim removed 3 bases at V and 4 bases at J, leaving 9 bases unmatched. The CDR3 spells CASSQTTGAAGNTIYF. The CDR3 DNA reads as TGCGCCAGCAGCCAGACAACAGGGGCAGCCGGAAACACCATATATTTT.

This rearrangement joins TRBV7-2 to TRBJ1-5; D is perhaps TRBD1 (5 bases). Per germline, CDR1 SGHTA and CDR2 FQGNSA. The V end was cut by 3 bases, the J end by 6 bases, with 12 bases between. The CDR3 extends over 14 amino acids. The CDR3 is CASSLTRESQPQHF. CDR3 sequence (DNA): TGTGCCAGCAGCTTGACCAGGGAATCTCAGCCCCAGCATTTT. Drawing the rest from reference TRBV7-2 and TRBJ1-5, the complete variable domain is GAGVSQSPSNKVTEKGKDVELRCDPISGHTALYWYRQSLGQGLEFLIYFQGNSAPDKSGLPSDRFSAERTGGSVSTLTIQRTQQEDSAVYLCASSLTRESQPQHFGDGTRLSIL.